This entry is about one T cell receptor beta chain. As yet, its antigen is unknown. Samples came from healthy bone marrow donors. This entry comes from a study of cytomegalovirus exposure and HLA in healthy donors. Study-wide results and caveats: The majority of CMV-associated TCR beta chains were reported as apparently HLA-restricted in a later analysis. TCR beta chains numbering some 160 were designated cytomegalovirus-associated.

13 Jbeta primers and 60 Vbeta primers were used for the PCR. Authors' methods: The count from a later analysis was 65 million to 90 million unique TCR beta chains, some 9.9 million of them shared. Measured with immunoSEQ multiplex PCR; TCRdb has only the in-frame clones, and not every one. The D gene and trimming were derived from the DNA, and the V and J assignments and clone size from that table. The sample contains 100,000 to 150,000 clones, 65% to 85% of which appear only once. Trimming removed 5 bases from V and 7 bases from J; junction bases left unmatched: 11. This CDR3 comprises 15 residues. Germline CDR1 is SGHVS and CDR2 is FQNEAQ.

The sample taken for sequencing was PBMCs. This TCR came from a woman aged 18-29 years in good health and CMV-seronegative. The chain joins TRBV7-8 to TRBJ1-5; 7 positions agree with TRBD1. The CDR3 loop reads CASSPDRVIFQPQHF. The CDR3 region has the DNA TGTGCCAGCAGCCCCGACAGGGTGATCTTCCAGCCCCAGCATTTT. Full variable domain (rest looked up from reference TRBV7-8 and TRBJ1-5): GAGVSQSPRYKVAKRGQDVALRCDPISGHVSLFWYQQALGQGPEFLTYFQNEAQLDKSGLPSDRFFAERPEGSVSTLKIQRTQQEDSAVYLCASSPDRVIFQPQHFGDGTRLSIL.